Listed below are T cell receptor beta chains from one sample, sequenced in a study of CD8 T cells in Susac syndrome. TCRdb re-called the immunoSEQ multiplex PCR reads through MiXCR, storing one row per CDR3 protein. The sample includes roughly 80,000 distinct CDR3 sequences, roughly 90% of them seen just once. The sequencing input was CD8+ T cells from PBMCs. The receptors derive from a human donor with multiple sclerosis. CDR3s include the opening cysteine and the closing phenylalanine or tryptophan. The D gene is left open where the match is weak. Clone size is stated in some rows and not others, as once, few, many or a class when expanded.

v_gene,abundance,j_gene,d_gene,CDR3nt,CDR3aa
TRBV13,NA,TRBJ2-1,TRBD2,TGTGCCAGCAGCGGCCGACTAGCGGGAGTTGAGACGACGACGAAAGGTGAGCAGTTCTTC,CASSGRLAGVETTTKGEQFF
TRBV2,NA,TRBJ2-7,NA,TGTGCCAGCAGTGAAGCCTCCAATTCGTACGAGCAGTACTTC,CASSEASNSYEQYF
TRBV28,NA,TRBJ1-1,TRBD1,TGTGCCAGCAGACAGTCGACAGGGTATGACACTGAAGCTTTCTTT,CASRQSTGYDTEAFF
TRBV2,NA,TRBJ2-1,TRBD1,TGTGCCAGCAGACCCGGGACAGGGCTCGGATACAATGAGCAGTTCTTC,CASRPGTGLGYNEQFF
TRBV5-1,NA,TRBJ2-5,TRBD2,TGCGCCAGCAGCTTGGGAGCGGGGGGCGGAGAGACCCAGTACTTC,CASSLGAGGGETQYF
TRBV7-2,NA,TRBJ2-7,TRBD2,TGTGCCAGCAGCCAGTTGACTAGCGACGCCGAGCAGTACTTC,CASSQLTSDAEQYF
TRBV5-6,once,TRBJ1-2,NA,TGTGCCAGCAGCTCACCCCCGACAGGAGTGCTCGGCTACACCTTC,CASSSPPTGVLGYTF
TRBV4-3,NA,TRBJ1-2,NA,TGCGCCAGCAGCCAAGATGGGGAGAGGGTGGGAAGCTATGGCTACACCTTC,CASSQDGERVGSYGYTF
TRBV19,NA,TRBJ1-1,TRBD1,TGTGCCAGTAGTCTACAGGGGGCGCAGACTGAAGCTTTCTTT,CASSLQGAQTEAFF
TRBV7-9,once,TRBJ2-7,TRBD2,TGTGCCAGCAGCCCGGGGGGACTAAAATACGAGCAGTACTTC,CASSPGGLKYEQYF
TRBV21-1,NA,TRBJ1-5,NA,TGTGCCAGCAGCCGAAGTTTATGGCCACCCCGTACACGCAAGAGCAATCAGCCCCAGCATTTT,CASSRSLWPPRTRKSNQPQHF
TRBV11-2,once,TRBJ1-2,TRBD1,TGTGCCAGCAGCCACAGGGGGCATAGCTATGGCTACACCTTC,CASSHRGHSYGYTF
TRBV9,NA,TRBJ1-1,TRBD1,TGTGCCAGCAGCGGGAGGACAGGCTCCCTCATGAACACTGAAGCTTTCTTT,CASSGRTGSLMNTEAFF
TRBV10-2,NA,TRBJ2-7,TRBD1,TGCGCCAGCACTAAGACAGGGGAAGCCTACGAGCAGTACTTC,CASTKTGEAYEQYF
TRBV15,NA,TRBJ2-2,TRBD1,TGTGCCACCAGCCGAAGGGGACAGACGAACACCGGGGAGCTGTTTTTT,CATSRRGQTNTGELFF
TRBV24-1,NA,TRBJ2-1,NA,TGTGCCACCAGTGACCTTAACTTCTCCTACAATGAGCAGTTCTTC,CATSDLNFSYNEQFF
TRBV2,NA,TRBJ1-6,NA,TGTGCCAGCAGTGAGGCGCGCGGGACTAGGGATTCACCCCTCCACTTT,CASSEARGTRDSPLHF
TRBV28,NA,TRBJ1-3,NA,TGTGCCAGCAGTTCATATGGGACTGGAAACACCATATATTTT,CASSSYGTGNTIYF
TRBV6-1,NA,TRBJ2-3,NA,TGTGCCAGCAGACCACTTGGGGGGTTCAGCACAGATACGCAGTATTTT,CASRPLGGFSTDTQYF
TRBV2,NA,TRBJ1-2,NA,TGTGCCAGCAGTGAAGAGCAGGTTAACTATGGCTACACCTTC,CASSEEQVNYGYTF
TRBV19,NA,TRBJ2-5,TRBD1,TGTGCCAGTAGGGACAGGTTACAAGAGACCCAGTACTTC,CASRDRLQETQYF
TRBV5-1,NA,TRBJ2-1,TRBD2,TGCGCCAGCAGCTTGGCGGCTAGCGGGAGGCCTGAGCAGTTCTTC,CASSLAASGRPEQFF
TRBV30,NA,TRBJ1-5,TRBD1,TGTGCCTGGAGCGCCGGGACAGGGGGACAGCAGCCCCAGCATTTT,CAWSAGTGGQQPQHF
TRBV7-3,NA,TRBJ2-7,TRBD1,TGTGCCAGCAGCGCCCGGACAGGAACTAGCTCCTACGAGCAGTACTTC,CASSARTGTSSYEQYF
TRBV27,NA,TRBJ2-7,NA,TGTGCCAGCAGTTTCCGGGGTCCCCCTTACGAGCAGTACTTC,CASSFRGPPYEQYF
TRBV5-6,NA,TRBJ2-2,TRBD2,TGTGCCAGCAGCTTTTCTAGCGGGAGGGCCTTTAACACCGGGGAGCTGTTTTTT,CASSFSSGRAFNTGELFF
TRBV4-1,NA,TRBJ2-3,TRBD2,TGCGCCAGCAGCCAAGATAGGATACTAGCGGGTGCAGATACGCAGTATTTT,CASSQDRILAGADTQYF
TRBV9,once,TRBJ2-1,TRBD2,TGTGCCAGCAGCTACCGACTAGCGGGAGGCCACAGGAGCTCCTACAATGAGCAGTTCTTC,CASSYRLAGGHRSSYNEQFF
TRBV4-3,NA,TRBJ2-7,NA,TGCGCCAGCAGCCAAGATTTGGGGGACGGGGACTACGAGCAGTACTTC,CASSQDLGDGDYEQYF
TRBV19,NA,TRBJ2-2,NA,TGTGCCAGTAGTAGCGGGGGCCGGGGGGACGGGGAGCTGTTTTTT,CASSSGGRGDGELFF
TRBV10-3,NA,TRBJ1-1,NA,TGTACCATCAGCCAAGAACGAGACTACACTGAAGCTTTCTTT,CTISQERDYTEAFF
TRBV7-8,NA,TRBJ2-1,NA,TGTGCCAGCAGCTTAAGAAGCGCGGTCAATGAGCAGTTCTTC,CASSLRSAVNEQFF
TRBV7-8,NA,TRBJ1-1,NA,TGTGCCAGCAGCTTAGTCGGGGGTAGCGCTGAAGCTTTCTTT,CASSLVGGSAEAFF
TRBV20-1,NA,TRBJ1-2,NA,TGCAGTGCTAGAGGGACAGACTATGGCTACACCTTC,CSARGTDYGYTF
TRBV11-2,NA,TRBJ2-3,NA,TGTGCCAGCAGCTCCTACGTTTTGAGGTCTAGCACAGATACGCAGTATTTT,CASSSYVLRSSTDTQYF
TRBV12-3/TRBV12-4,NA,TRBJ2-6,NA,TGTGCCAGCATCGGGGGGGGGACAGGGAGTTCTGGGGCCAACGTCCTGACTTTC,CASIGGGTGSSGANVLTF
TRBV9,NA,TRBJ2-7,TRBD1,TGTGCCAGCAGCGTAGCTGTGGGGGGACAGGGGGCGAACGAGCAGTACTTC,CASSVAVGGQGANEQYF
TRBV4-3,NA,TRBJ1-2,NA,TGCGCCAGCAGCCAAGACGGGGGGTTATCCCCCTACACCTTC,CASSQDGGLSPYTF
TRBV30,NA,TRBJ2-1,NA,TGTGCCTGGAGTGATCCCGGGACTCCACCCATTAGCTCCTACAATGAGCAGTTCTTC,CAWSDPGTPPISSYNEQFF
TRBV7-8,once,TRBJ1-5,NA,TGTGCCAGCAGCGCTAGGGGCCCATCTAATCAGCCCCAGCATTTT,CASSARGPSNQPQHF
TRBV28,NA,TRBJ2-3,NA,TGTGCCAGCAGTTTATCCGGGGAGAGCACAGATACGCAGTATTTT,CASSLSGESTDTQYF
TRBV9,NA,TRBJ2-3,NA,TGTGCCAGCAGCGGGGGGATAGATACGCAGTATTTT,CASSGGIDTQYF
TRBV5-6,NA,TRBJ1-5,TRBD1,TGTGCCAGCAGCCCCGAGGGACAGCCAACGCCCCAGCATTTT,CASSPEGQPTPQHF